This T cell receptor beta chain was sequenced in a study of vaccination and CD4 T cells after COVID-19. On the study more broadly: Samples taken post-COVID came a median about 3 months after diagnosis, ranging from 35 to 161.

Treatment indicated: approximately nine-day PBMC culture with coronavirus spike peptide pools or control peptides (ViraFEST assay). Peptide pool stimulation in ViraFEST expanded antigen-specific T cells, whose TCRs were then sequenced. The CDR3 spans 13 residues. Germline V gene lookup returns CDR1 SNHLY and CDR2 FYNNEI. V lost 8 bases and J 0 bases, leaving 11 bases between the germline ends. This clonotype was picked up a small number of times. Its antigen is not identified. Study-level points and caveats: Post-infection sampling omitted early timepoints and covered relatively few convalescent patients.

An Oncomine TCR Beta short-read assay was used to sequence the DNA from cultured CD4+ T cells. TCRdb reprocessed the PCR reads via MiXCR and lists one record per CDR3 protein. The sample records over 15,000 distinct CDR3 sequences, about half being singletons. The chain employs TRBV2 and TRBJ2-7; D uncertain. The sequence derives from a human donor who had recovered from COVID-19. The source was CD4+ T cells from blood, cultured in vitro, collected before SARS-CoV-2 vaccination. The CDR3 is CASRTINSYEQYF. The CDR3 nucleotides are TGTGCCAGCCGGACCATAAACTCCTACGAGCAGTACTTC.